This TCR beta chain was sequenced during a study of shared clonotypes between healthy human individuals. Whole-study results and caveats: It was only blood that was sampled, and tissue repertoires likely differ.

The study drew its donors from healthy HIV-negative adults without recent acute infections or vaccinations. The donors, all of them Caucasian adults, lived in Nashville, Tennessee. Genomic DNA from unsorted samples was obtained from around 100 million PBMCs (per sample). The protocol was immunoSEQ multiplex PCR, while the TCRdb copy is restricted to in-frame clones and leaves out a portion. The sample contains about 560,000 clones, around 76% of which appear only once. Germline CDR1 and CDR2: SEHNR and FQNEAQ (reference sequence). V lost 5 bases to trimming and J lost 8 bases; unmatched junction nucleotides: 10. The CDR3 sequence is 16 residues long. With respect to this clone: The antigen remains unidentified.

Specimen: PBMCs. The sequence was collected from a woman in her thirties or forties in good health. Some clones in this sample may be carry-over from other donors' samples. This rearrangement joins TRBV7-9 to TRBJ2-1, with 12 bases aligning to TRBD2. The CDR3, as DNA: TGTGCCAGCAGCCTCAAGACTAGCGGGAGCATCGATGAGCAGTTCTTC. Its protein product is CASSLKTSGSIDEQFF.